The TCR beta chain described here comes from a study of CD8+CD57+ T cells in acquired aplastic anemia. Study-level results: Patients and healthy controls showed no significant CD8+ Simpson's diversity difference.

The CDR3 is 14 amino acids. Germline V lookup: CDR1 LGHNA, CDR2 YNFKEQ. Trimming stripped 0 bases from V and 3 bases from J, with 9 bases between. Researchers used genomic DNA as the template to profile TCR beta VDJ and CDR3. TCRdb independently ran MiXCR on the reads; one entry per CDR3 protein. Among hundreds of thousands of distinct CDR3 sequences listed, roughly 64% were seen once. With respect to this clonotype: What it binds is not known.

The sequencing sample was made of sorted CD4+, CD8+, or CD8+CD57+ T cells (not recorded which) from PBMCs. The chain recombines TRBV4-2 with TRBJ2-7; no firm D call. This clonotype was obtained from a human donor in good health, serving as a control. The CDR3 nucleotides read TGTGCCAGCAGCCAAGAACAGCGAAGCTACGAGCAGTACTTC. It translates to CASSQEQRSYEQYF.